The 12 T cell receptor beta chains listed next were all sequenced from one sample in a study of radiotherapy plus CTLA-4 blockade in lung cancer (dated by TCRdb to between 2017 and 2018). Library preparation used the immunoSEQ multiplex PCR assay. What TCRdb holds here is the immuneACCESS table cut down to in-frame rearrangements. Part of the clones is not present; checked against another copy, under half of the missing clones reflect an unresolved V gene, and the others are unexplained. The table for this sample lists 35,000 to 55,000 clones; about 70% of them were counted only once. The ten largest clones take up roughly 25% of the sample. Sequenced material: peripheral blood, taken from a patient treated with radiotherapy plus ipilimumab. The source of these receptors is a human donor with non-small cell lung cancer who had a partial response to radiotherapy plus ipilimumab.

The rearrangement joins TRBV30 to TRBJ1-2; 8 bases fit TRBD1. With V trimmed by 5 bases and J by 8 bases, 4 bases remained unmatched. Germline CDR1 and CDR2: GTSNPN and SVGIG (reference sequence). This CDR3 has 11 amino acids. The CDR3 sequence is CAWGQGGGYTF. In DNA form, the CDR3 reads TGTGCCTGGGGACAGGGTGGCGGCTACACCTTC.

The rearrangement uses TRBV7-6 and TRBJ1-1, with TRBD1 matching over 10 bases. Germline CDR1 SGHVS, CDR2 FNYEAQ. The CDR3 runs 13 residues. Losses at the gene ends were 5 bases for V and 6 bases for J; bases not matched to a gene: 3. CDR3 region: CASSHGQGAEAFF. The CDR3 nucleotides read TGTGCCAGCAGCCACGGACAGGGGGCTGAAGCTTTCTTT.

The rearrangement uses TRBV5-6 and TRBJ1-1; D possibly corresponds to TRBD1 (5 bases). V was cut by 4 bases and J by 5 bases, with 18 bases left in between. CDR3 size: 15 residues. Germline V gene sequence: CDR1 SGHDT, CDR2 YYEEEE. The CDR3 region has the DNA TGTGCCAGCAGCGCCGGGGGGGAAGCCAGAACTGAAGCTTTCTTT. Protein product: CASSAGGEARTEAFF.

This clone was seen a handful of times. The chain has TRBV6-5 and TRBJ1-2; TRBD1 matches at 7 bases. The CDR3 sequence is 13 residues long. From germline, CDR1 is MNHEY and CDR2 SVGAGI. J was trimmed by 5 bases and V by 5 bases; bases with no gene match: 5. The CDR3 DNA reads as TGTGCCAGCAGTGAACAGGGGCGGTATGGCTACACCTTC. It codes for CASSEQGRYGYTF.

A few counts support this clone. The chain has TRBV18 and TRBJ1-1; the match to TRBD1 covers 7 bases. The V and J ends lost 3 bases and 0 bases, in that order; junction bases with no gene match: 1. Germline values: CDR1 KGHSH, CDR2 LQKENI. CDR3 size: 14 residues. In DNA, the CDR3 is TGTGCCAGCTCACCCGACAGGGTGAACACTGAAGCTTTCTTT. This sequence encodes CASSPDRVNTEAFF.

Written as DNA, the CDR3 is TGTGCCAGCACGAGGGGGCGAGTCACTGAAGCTTTCTTT. Translating it yields CASTRGRVTEAFF. The rearrangement joins TRBV25-1 to TRBJ1-1; 7 bases line up with TRBD1. Germline V gene sequence: CDR1 MGHDK, CDR2 SYGVNS. The CDR3 consists of 13 residues. V lost 7 bases and J lost 4; bases outside the gene matches: 6.

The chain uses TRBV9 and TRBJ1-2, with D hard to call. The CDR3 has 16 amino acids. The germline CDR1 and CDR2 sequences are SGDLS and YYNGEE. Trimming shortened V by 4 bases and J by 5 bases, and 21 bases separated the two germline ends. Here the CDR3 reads CASSPYGLLGIYGYTF. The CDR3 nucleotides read TGTGCCAGCAGCCCATACGGACTTCTTGGGATATATGGCTACACCTTC. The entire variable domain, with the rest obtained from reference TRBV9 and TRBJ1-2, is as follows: DSGVTQTPKHLITATGQRVTLRCSPRSGDLSVYWYQQSLDQGLQFLIQYYNGEERAKGNILERFSAQQFPDLHSELNLSSLELGDSALYFCASSPYGLLGIYGYTFGSGTRLTVV.

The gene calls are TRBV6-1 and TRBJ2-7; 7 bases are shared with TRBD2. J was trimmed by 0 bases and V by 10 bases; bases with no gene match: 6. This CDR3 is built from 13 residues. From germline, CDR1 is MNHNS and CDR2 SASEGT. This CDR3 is CAIGGRVSYEQYF. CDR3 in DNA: TGTGCCATCGGGGGGAGAGTCTCCTACGAGCAGTACTTC.

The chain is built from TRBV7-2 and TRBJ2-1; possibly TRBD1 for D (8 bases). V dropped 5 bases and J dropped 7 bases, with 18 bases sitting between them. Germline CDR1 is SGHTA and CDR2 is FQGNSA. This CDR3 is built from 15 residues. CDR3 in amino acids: CASSPGGGGRNEQFF. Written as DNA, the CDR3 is TGTGCCAGCAGCCCAGGGGGCGGGGGAAGGAATGAGCAGTTCTTC.

CDR3 bases: TGTGCCAGCAGTTCTACCCGGACAGGGCAGCACAATGAGCAGTTCTTC. Translation: CASSSTRTGQHNEQFF. This chain links TRBV6-5 with TRBJ2-1; TRBD1 matches at 8 bases. With V trimmed by 4 bases and J by 5 bases, 10 bases remained unmatched. Looked up from germline, CDR1 is MNHEY and CDR2 is SVGAGI. The CDR3 extends over 16 amino acids.

This CDR3 is CASMGDYGAYEQFF. The CDR3 coding sequence is TGTGCCAGTATGGGGGACTATGGAGCCTATGAGCAGTTCTTC. V is TRBV19 and J is TRBJ2-1; TRBD2 aligns across 7 bases. CDR1 and CDR2 from the germline V gene are LNHDA and SQIVND (reference sequence). The CDR3 is 14 residues long. Germline trimming cut 7 bases from V and 8 bases from J; bases unmatched to any gene: 11.

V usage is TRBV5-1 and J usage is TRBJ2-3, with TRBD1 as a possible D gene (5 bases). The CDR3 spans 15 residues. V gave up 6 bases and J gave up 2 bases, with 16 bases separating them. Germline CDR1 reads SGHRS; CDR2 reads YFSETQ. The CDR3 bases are TGCGCCAGCAATGCCGGGCAGGGTTCCACAGATACGCAGTATTTT. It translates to CASNAGQGSTDTQYF.